The 19 T cell receptor beta chains below all came from one sample that was sequenced in a study of TIL therapy for anti-PD-1-resistant metastatic lung cancer. The libraries were made with immunoSEQ v3. Method: immunoSEQ multiplex PCR; TCRdb's copy keeps in-frame clones and lacks some. Here the sample spans about 52,000 clones, around 80% being singletons. Time point defined: pre-treatment sample, taken before nivolumab and TIL therapy. The starting material was blood, obtained at baseline. The receptors derive from a woman between 30 and 85 years old with non-small cell lung cancer.

In this sample, this clone turned up once. The CDR3 nucleotides are TGTGCCAGCAGTTTAGGTTACCCGGGACTAGCGAACTACGAGCAGTACTTC. Protein: CASSLGYPGLANYEQYF. The chain employs TRBV27 and TRBJ2-7; 10 nucleotides line up with TRBD2. The J segment lost 3 bases and the V segment lost 2 bases, leaving 10 bases of the junction unmatched. Germline V CDR1 and CDR2: MNHEY, SMNVEV (reference sequence). This CDR3 is built from 17 residues.

The chain recombines TRBV11-3 with TRBJ1-1; no definite D call. The germline CDR1 and CDR2 sequences are SGHNT and YENEEA. The CDR3 extends over 13 amino acids. V gave up 3 bases and J gave up 4 bases, with 9 bases separating them. CDR3 loop: CASSFTVSTEAFF. In DNA, the CDR3 is TGTGCCAGCAGCTTTACAGTGAGCACTGAAGCTTTCTTT.

The chain uses TRBV6-5 and TRBJ2-1; TRBD2 aligns across 12 bases. J lost 9 bases, V lost 4 bases, and 7 bases had no gene match. The CDR3 is 15 residues long. Germline values: CDR1 MNHEY, CDR2 SVGAGI. CDR3: CASSWHSSGRGEQFF. The CDR3 nucleotides read TGTGCCAGCAGTTGGCATTCTAGCGGGAGGGGTGAGCAGTTCTTC.

This chain joins TRBV9 and TRBJ2-6; 8 bases map to TRBD1. The length of the CDR3 is 19 residues. With V trimmed by 3 bases and J by 1 base, 12 bases remained unmatched. Germline V gene data show CDR1 as SGDLS and CDR2 as YYNGEE. The CDR3 is CASSAGWGTGLSGANVLTF. The CDR3 DNA reads TGTGCCAGCAGCGCCGGGTGGGGGACAGGATTGTCTGGGGCCAACGTCCTGACTTTC. Together with reference TRBV9 and TRBJ2-6, the CDR3 gives the full variable domain: DSGVTQTPKHLITATGQRVTLRCSPRSGDLSVYWYQQSLDQGLQFLIQYYNGEERAKGNILERFSAQQFPDLHSELNLSSLELGDSALYFCASSAGWGTGLSGANVLTFGAGSRLTVL.

The sample holds a few counts of this clone. V gene TRBV5-1 combines with J gene TRBJ2-7; 8 nucleotides line up with TRBD2. CDR1 SGHRS and CDR2 YFSETQ come from the germline V gene. After removal of 3 bases from V and 1 base from J, the junction contained 3 bases not matched to a gene. This CDR3 spans 14 amino acids. CDR3 coding DNA: TGCGCCAGCAGCTGGGCTAGCGGGTCCTACGAGCAGTACTTC. Its translation is CASSWASGSYEQYF. The variable domain in full, with the rest retrieved from reference TRBV5-1 and TRBJ2-7, is KAGVTQTPRYLIKTRGQQVTLSCSPISGHRSVSWYQQTPGQGLQFLFEYFSETQRNKGNFPGRFSGRQFSNSRSEMNVSTLELGDSALYLCASSWASGSYEQYFGPGTRLTVT.

J is TRBJ1-1 and V is TRBV5-1, with D possibly TRBD1 on 6 matching bases. Germline CDR1 SGHRS, CDR2 YFSETQ. The CDR3 is 15 residues long. Trimming took 4 bases from V and 3 from J, leaving 16 bases between them. This CDR3 is CASSSGGQSYTEAFF. The CDR3 DNA reads as TGCGCCAGCAGCAGCGGGGGGCAGTCGTACACTGAAGCTTTCTTT. Using reference TRBV5-1 and TRBJ1-1 for the parts outside the CDR3, the full variable domain is KAGVTQTPRYLIKTRGQQVTLSCSPISGHRSVSWYQQTPGQGLQFLFEYFSETQRNKGNFPGRFSGRQFSNSRSEMNVSTLELGDSALYLCASSSGGQSYTEAFFGQGTRLTVV.

The chain uses TRBV27 and TRBJ1-2; possible D gene TRBD1, 5 bases. The CDR3 loop spans 14 amino acids. V was pared by 4 bases and J by 8 bases, with 17 bases between. CDR1 is MNHEY and CDR2 is SMNVEV in the germline V gene (reference sequence). Here the CDR3 DNA reads TGTGCCAGCAGTTCCCCCGGGACGGACATCGGCTACACCTTC. Protein: CASSSPGTDIGYTF.

The chain has TRBV2 and TRBJ1-1, with D possibly being TRBD1 (6 bases). CDR1 and CDR2 from the germline V gene are SNHLY and FYNNEI. This CDR3 is built from 16 residues. V shed 4 bases and J shed 1 base, with 16 bases lying between them. The CDR3 sequence: CASSAEGTLANTEAFF. For the CDR3, the DNA is TGTGCCAGCAGTGCCGAGGGGACATTGGCGAACACTGAAGCTTTCTTT.

The chain carries TRBV6-1 and TRBJ2-4; D tentatively fits TRBD1 or TRBD2 (5 bases each). V dropped 6 bases and J dropped 5 bases, with 11 bases sitting between them. Per germline, CDR1 MNHNS and CDR2 SASEGT. The CDR3 has 13 amino acids. The CDR3 nucleotides read TGTGCCAGCAGGCAGGTGGGGGAAAACATTCAGTACTTC. It yields the protein CASRQVGENIQYF.

Details on this clone: One junction end does not reproduce the germline sequence, and a read error may be involved. The sample holds other DNA sequences that translate to the same CDR3. CDR3 DNA: TGTGCCAGCAGCGTAGAGAGCATGAACACTGAAGCCTTCTTT. Translating it yields CASSVESMNTEAFF. The J gene is TRBJ1-1, the V gene TRBV9; D gene ambiguous. CDR3 length: 14 residues. From germline, CDR1 is SGDLS and CDR2 YYNGEE. Together with reference TRBV9 and TRBJ1-1, the CDR3 gives the full variable domain: DSGVTQTPKHLITATGQRVTLRCSPRSGDLSVYWYQQSLDQGLQFLIQYYNGEERAKGNILERFSAQQFPDLHSELNLSSLELGDSALYFCASSVESMNTEAFFGQGTRLTVV.

CDR3 protein: CASSFIDREETQYF. In DNA, the CDR3 is TGTGCCAGCAGTTTCATCGACAGGGAGGAGACCCAGTACTTC. The chain carries TRBV28 and TRBJ2-5; TRBD1 aligns across 7 bases. Unmatched junction bases numbered 6, after V lost 3 bases and J lost 5 bases. The CDR3 is 14 residues long. Per the germline V gene, CDR1 is MDHEN and CDR2 is SYDVKM.

The J gene is TRBJ1-1, the V gene TRBV7-8; possible D gene TRBD1, 5 bases. CDR3 length equals 14 residues. V shed 6 bases and J shed 5 bases, with 16 bases lying between them. Germline CDR1 SGHVS, CDR2 FQNEAQ. The CDR3 protein is CASSQVEGRTEAFF. Here the CDR3 DNA reads TGTGCCAGCAGTCAAGTAGAGGGGAGAACTGAAGCTTTCTTT.

This rearrangement joins TRBV28 to TRBJ1-4; D is unclear. Looked up from germline, CDR1 is MDHEN and CDR2 is SYDVKM. CDR3 length equals 14 residues. V lost 3 bases to trimming and J lost 1 base, with 6 bases between them. CDR3 in DNA: TGTGCCAGCAGTTTCCGAATAACTAATGAAAAACTGTTTTTT. Protein sequence: CASSFRITNEKLFF.

The chain carries TRBV5-1 and TRBJ2-3; D perhaps matches TRBD1 (5 bases). The CDR3 sequence is 16 residues long. The ends were cut back, 0 bases at V and 4 bases at J, with 15 bases in the middle. CDR1 is SGHRS and CDR2 is YFSETQ in the germline V gene. The CDR3: CASSLAYSQGPDTQYF. CDR3 sequence (DNA): TGCGCCAGCAGCTTGGCTTATTCTCAGGGCCCAGATACGCAGTATTTT.

CDR3: CASSMEGDTQYF. The DNA of the CDR3 is TGTGCCAGTAGTATGGAGGGAGATACGCAGTATTTT. This chain joins TRBV19 and TRBJ2-3, with D possibly being TRBD2 (6 bases). The ends were cut back, 3 bases at V and 5 bases at J, with 6 bases in the middle. Germline CDR1 and CDR2: LNHDA and SQIVND (reference sequence). This CDR3 has 12 amino acids.

V is TRBV5-1 and J is TRBJ1-2; D gene unclear. This CDR3 has 13 amino acids. The ends were cut back, 1 base at V and 4 bases at J, with 8 bases in the middle. Germline V gene data show CDR1 as SGHRS and CDR2 as YFSETQ. The CDR3 nucleotides are TGCGCCAGCAGCTTGCTCGGGATCTATGGCTACACCTTC. Amino acids: CASSLLGIYGYTF.

This rearrangement joins TRBV6-5 to TRBJ1-2; tentatively, D is TRBD1 (6 bases). Trimming removed 4 bases at V and 4 bases at J, with 10 bases between. The CDR3 sequence is 13 residues long. Looked up from germline, CDR1 is MNHEY and CDR2 is SVGAGI. CDR3 in amino acids: CASSSTGPYGYTF. The CDR3 DNA sequence: TGTGCCAGCAGTTCAACAGGGCCCTATGGCTACACCTTC.

V is TRBV28 and J is TRBJ1-2; D is unresolved. The CDR3 has 13 residues. Trimming shortened V by 6 bases and J by 7 bases, and 15 bases separated the two germline ends. Germline V gives CDR1 MDHEN, CDR2 SYDVKM. Here the CDR3 reads CASSLTSTGGYTF. The CDR3 DNA reads as TGTGCCAGCAGCCTAACATCCACTGGTGGCTACACCTTC.

This clone was seen more than once but under ten times. The chain couples TRBV14 to TRBJ2-7; 9 nucleotides line up with TRBD1. V lost 6 bases and J lost 3; bases outside the gene matches: 6. This CDR3 has 14 amino acids. CDR1 and CDR2 from the germline V gene are SGHDN and FVKESK. In DNA, the CDR3 is TGTGCCAGCAGTCAGGGACAGGGTAACTACGAGCAGTACTTC. Its translation: CASSQGQGNYEQYF. Using reference TRBV14 and TRBJ2-7 for the parts outside the CDR3, the full variable domain is EAGVTQFPSHSVIEKGQTVTLRCDPISGHDNLYWYRRVMGKEIKFLLHFVKESKQDESGMPNNRFLAERTGGTYSTLKVQPAELEDSGVYFCASSQGQGNYEQYFGPGTRLTVT.